The 26 T cell receptor beta chains below come from one sample, sequenced in a study of naive and memory T cell subsets. Overall study results and limits: Especially in CD8 cells, naive repertoires contained a few larger clonotypes, possibly CD45RA-re-expressing memory cells.

For these TCRs, the target antigens are not known. Both TRBC1 and TRBC2 were covered by a beta constant-region primer of two equimolar oligonucleotides. Four rounds of PCR amplified the ligated cDNA using nested alpha and beta constant-region primers plus SP2. TCRdb independently ran MiXCR on the UMI-ligation and nested PCR reads; one entry per CDR3 protein. The sample carries under 150,000 distinct CDR3 sequences, roughly a fifth recorded once. Sequencing was performed on naive CD8+ T cells from blood. The source of these receptors is a human donor in good health.

The chain combines TRBV28 with TRBJ2-6, with D unclear. Looked up from germline, CDR1 is MDHEN and CDR2 is SYDVKM. V was cut by 4 bases and J by 3 bases, with 7 bases left in between. The CDR3 spans 14 residues. CDR3 residues: CASSSPDGANVLTF. The CDR3 DNA sequence: TGTGCCAGCAGTTCTCCTGATGGGGCCAACGTCCTGACTTTC.

The chain has TRBV6-2 or TRBV6-3 and TRBJ1-1; tentatively, D is TRBD1 (5 bases). Deletions cut 2 bases from V and 10 bases from J, with 14 bases between. CDR1 and CDR2 from the germline V gene are MNHEY and SVGEGT. The CDR3 totals 13 residues. The CDR3 DNA sequence: TGTGCCAGCAGTTACACCCTGAAGGGACCAGCTTTCTTT. This encodes CASSYTLKGPAFF.

V and J are TRBV11-2 and TRBJ2-7; D is unclear. CDR1 and CDR2 from the germline V gene are SGHAT and FQNNGV. The V gene lost 0 bases and the J gene lost 0 bases, with 9 bases spanning the gap. The CDR3 loop spans 15 amino acids. The CDR3 region is CASSLDAWASYEQYF. The CDR3 nucleotides are TGTGCCAGCAGCTTAGATGCGTGGGCCTCCTACGAGCAGTACTTC.

This clonotype appeared a few times. V is TRBV4-1 and J is TRBJ2-7, with D unclear. CDR1 is MGHRA and CDR2 is YSYEKL in the germline V gene. The V end lost 1 base, the J end lost 4 bases, and 14 bases lay between the germline ends. The CDR3 has 15 amino acids. The CDR3 spells CASSQVAPLGYEQYF. The CDR3 DNA follows: TGCGCCAGCAGCCAAGTGGCCCCTTTAGGGTACGAGCAGTACTTC.

This clonotype was seen more than once but under ten times. The chain combines TRBV28 with TRBJ2-3; D not resolved. Germline CDR1 and CDR2: MDHEN and SYDVKM. The V and J ends lost 4 bases and 3 bases respectively, with 14 bases between them. The CDR3 contains 15 residues. CDR3 residues: CASSWMLGSTDTQYF. The CDR3 nucleotides are TGTGCCAGCAGTTGGATGCTGGGGTCTACAGATACGCAGTATTTT.

This clonotype was detected a few times. The chain couples TRBV6-2 or TRBV6-3 to TRBJ2-4, with 7 positions matching TRBD2. The trim removed 2 bases at V and 5 bases at J, leaving 3 bases unmatched. Looked up from germline, CDR1 is MNHEY and CDR2 is SVGEGT. There are 14 residues in the CDR3. CDR3 sequence (DNA): TGTGCCAGCAGTTACAGCCTAGCGGAAAACATTCAGTACTTC. This codes for CASSYSLAENIQYF.

This clonotype was detected only a few times. Here the CDR3 reads CASGSLGTYEQYF. The CDR3 coding sequence is TGTGCCAGCGGGAGCTTAGGGACCTACGAGCAGTACTTC. V is TRBV27 and J is TRBJ2-7; the D gene is possibly TRBD2 (5 bases). Germline V gene data show CDR1 as MNHEY and CDR2 as SMNVEV (reference sequence). There are 13 residues in the CDR3. Deletions cut 8 bases from V and 2 bases from J, with 13 bases between.

Only a few counts were recorded for this clonotype. As DNA, the CDR3 is TGTGCCAGTAGTATCGGGGTGGGTCAGCCCCAGCATTTT. Residues: CASSIGVGQPQHF. The J gene is TRBJ1-5, the V gene TRBV19; D not resolved. This CDR3 is 13 amino acids long. The V and J ends lost 3 bases and 6 bases respectively, with 9 bases between them. The germline CDR1 and CDR2 sequences are LNHDA and SQIVND (reference sequence).

The table lists this clonotype with a few counts. The chain has TRBV13 and TRBJ2-2; D may be TRBD2 (6 bases). CDR3 length equals 16 residues. Looked up from germline, CDR1 is PRHDT and CDR2 is FYEKMQ (reference sequence). Trimming left V 5 bases short and J 0 bases short, with 13 bases between. CDR3 in DNA: TGTGCCAGCAGCCATTCCGGCGGGACGAACACCGGGGAGCTGTTTTTT. Amino acid sequence: CASSHSGGTNTGELFF.

The rearrangement uses TRBV3-1 and TRBJ1-1; D is possibly TRBD1 (5 bases). With 0 bases removed from V and 4 bases from J, the gap between germline ends came to 15 bases. Germline CDR1 and CDR2: LGHDT and YNNKEL (reference sequence). The CDR3 length is 16 residues. The CDR3 DNA is TGTGCCAGCAGCCAAGATTCCAGCAGGGACTTCACTGAAGCTTTCTTT. The encoded protein is CASSQDSSRDFTEAFF. The complete variable domain, with remaining parts taken from reference TRBV3-1 and TRBJ1-1, reads DTAVSQTPKYLVTQMGNDKSIKCEQNLGHDTMYWYKQDSKKFLKIMFSYNNKELIINETVPNRFSPKSPDKAHLNLHINSLELGDSAVYFCASSQDSSRDFTEAFFGQGTRLTVV.

V and J are TRBV4-3 and TRBJ2-7, with a tentative D call TRBD1 (6 bases). This CDR3 has 16 residues. Germline CDR1 LGHNA, CDR2 YSLEER. The V end was cut by 4 bases, the J end by 4 bases, with 20 bases between. For the CDR3, the DNA is TGCGCCAGCAGCCCCCCTAACTGCAGGGGAAGGTACGAGCAGTACTTC. Its translation: CASSPPNCRGRYEQYF.

This clonotype was found a few times. This sequence joins TRBV7-2 and TRBJ2-3, with 9 bases that match TRBD2. Trimming cost V 5 bases and J 6 bases; bases outside gene matches: 9. Per germline, CDR1 SGHTA and CDR2 FQGNSA. CDR3 length equals 15 residues. The CDR3 sequence is CASSREGGRADTQYF. The CDR3 bases are TGTGCCAGCAGCCGAGAAGGCGGGAGGGCGGATACGCAGTATTTT.

The chain links TRBV6-1 to TRBJ1-1; perhaps TRBD1 as D (6 bases). Germline V CDR1 and CDR2: MNHNS, SASEGT. V lost 7 bases to trimming and J lost 2 bases, with 11 bases between them. The CDR3 spans 13 residues. CDR3 bases: TGTGCCAGCATCCGGACAGAAAACACTGAAGCTTTCTTT. This encodes CASIRTENTEAFF.

This chain connects TRBV12-3 or TRBV12-4 to TRBJ2-7; TRBD2 aligns across 10 bases. The CDR3 has 17 residues. J lost 6 bases, V lost 3 bases, and 14 bases had no gene match. CDR3 loop: CASSFLAGVGERTEQYF. CDR3 DNA: TGTGCCAGCAGTTTCCTAGCGGGAGTCGGGGAGAGAACCGAGCAGTACTTC.

The CDR3 DNA reads TGTGCCAGCAGCTCTACGACTAGCGGGAGGGACACCGGGGAGCTGTTTTTT. This gives the protein CASSSTTSGRDTGELFF. This chain connects TRBV7-9 to TRBJ2-2; 14 bases agree with TRBD2. J was trimmed by 3 bases and V by 4 bases; bases with no gene match: 4. There are 17 residues in the CDR3. Germline V lookup: CDR1 SEHNR, CDR2 FQNEAQ (reference sequence).

This sequence joins TRBV27 and TRBJ1-5, with D possibly TRBD1 on 6 matching bases. Germline loops: CDR1 MNHEY, CDR2 SMNVEV (reference sequence). The V and J ends lost 6 bases and 6 bases respectively, with 9 bases between them. CDR3 length: 12 residues. CDR3 amino acids: CASRRGSQPQHF. CDR3 DNA sequence: TGTGCCAGCAGGAGGGGGTCTCAGCCCCAGCATTTT.

The chain uses TRBV28 and TRBJ2-1; TRBD2 matches 12 bases. The CDR3 contains 19 residues. Germline CDR1 and CDR2: MDHEN and SYDVKM. The V segment lost 2 bases and the J segment 7 bases; nucleotides outside the gene matches: 15. CDR3 nucleotides: TGTGCCAGCAGTTTACGTTGGGCTAGCGGGAGGGCCCTCGGGAATGAGCAGTTCTTC. It translates to CASSLRWASGRALGNEQFF.

This chain connects TRBV3-1 to TRBJ2-1, with TRBD2 identical over 7 bases. The V gene end was trimmed by 0 bases and the J gene end by 5 bases; junction bases not matched to a gene: 10. Germline-derived CDR1 and CDR2 are LGHDT and YNNKEL (reference sequence). The CDR3 length is 17 residues. CDR3 sequence: CASSQDPLAELNNEQFF. The CDR3 DNA reads as TGTGCCAGCAGCCAAGATCCGCTAGCGGAATTAAACAATGAGCAGTTCTTC.

This clonotype showed up just once. The rearrangement joins TRBV27 to TRBJ2-7; D remains unclear. CDR1 and CDR2 from the germline V gene are MNHEY and SMNVEV (reference sequence). CDR3 length: 14 amino acids. V dropped 3 bases and J dropped 4 bases, with 13 bases sitting between them. The CDR3: CASSFLSSPYEQYF. The CDR3 DNA is TGTGCCAGCAGTTTCCTGTCGTCTCCGTACGAGCAGTACTTC.

The rearrangement links TRBV10-2 to TRBJ2-3; the match to TRBD1 covers 9 bases. The CDR3 loop spans 16 amino acids. CDR1 is WSHSY and CDR2 is SAAADI in the germline V gene. V was clipped by 3 bases and J by 0 bases; unmatched bases: 4. CDR3 sequence: CASSDRDRDSTDTQYF. CDR3 bases: TGCGCCAGCAGTGATAGGGACAGGGATAGCACAGATACGCAGTATTTT.

In nucleotides, the CDR3 is TGTGCCAGCAGTGATCAAACAGGGGTCGACACCGGGGAGCTGTTTTTT. Its translation: CASSDQTGVDTGELFF. This chain joins TRBV6-5 and TRBJ2-2, with 7 bases identical to TRBD1. Germline CDR1 MNHEY, CDR2 SVGAGI. V lost 5 bases to trimming and J lost 3 bases; unmatched junction nucleotides: 9. CDR3 length equals 16 residues.

This clonotype was detected a few times. The chain uses TRBV6-5 and TRBJ2-1; the D gene is possibly TRBD2 (5 bases). This CDR3 comprises 13 residues. Germline-derived CDR1 and CDR2 are MNHEY and SVGAGI. V lost 2 bases and J lost 9, with 11 bases in between. DNA of the CDR3: TGTGCCAGCAGTTACGGGAGTGGGGTTGAGCAGTTCTTC. It codes for CASSYGSGVEQFF.

V gene TRBV28 combines with J gene TRBJ2-1; 9 nucleotides match TRBD1. The CDR3 loop spans 15 amino acids. CDR1 and CDR2 from the germline V gene are MDHEN and SYDVKM. V was clipped by 2 bases and J by 7 bases; unmatched bases: 6. In nucleotides, the CDR3 is TGTGCCAGCAGTTTAGGACAGGGGTTTATTAATGAGCAGTTCTTC. Residues: CASSLGQGFINEQFF.

This clonotype was counted between two and nine times. This chain links TRBV29-1 with TRBJ2-7, with D possibly being TRBD2 (6 bases). This CDR3 has 15 amino acids. V lost 2 bases to trimming and J lost 2 bases, with 16 bases between them. Per the germline V gene, CDR1 is SQVTM and CDR2 is ANQGSEA. The CDR3 here is CSVETEQGGTYEQYF. CDR3 coding DNA: TGCAGCGTTGAAACTGAGCAGGGAGGAACCTACGAGCAGTACTTC.

This clonotype was counted only a few times. This sequence joins TRBV28 and TRBJ2-7, with D perhaps TRBD1 (5 bases). This CDR3 contains 16 residues. V shed 5 bases and J shed 3 bases, with 20 bases lying between them. Looked up from germline, CDR1 is MDHEN and CDR2 is SYDVKM. CDR3 protein: CASSLDQGRRDYEQYF. In nucleotides, the CDR3 is TGTGCCAGCAGTCTGGATCAGGGTCGGCGAGACTACGAGCAGTACTTC.

This clonotype appeared a few times. The chain combines TRBV7-9 with TRBJ1-2, with D perhaps TRBD1 (5 bases). CDR1 is SEHNR and CDR2 is FQNEAQ in the germline V gene (reference sequence). The V and J ends lost 5 bases and 3 bases respectively, with 10 bases between them. The CDR3 is 13 residues long. CDR3 DNA sequence: TGTGCCAGCAGCCGTGGAGGGGACTATGGCTACACCTTC. Its translation is CASSRGGDYGYTF.